These T cell receptor beta chains were read from a single sample in a study of cytomegalovirus exposure and HLA in healthy donors. Method: immunoSEQ multiplex PCR; TCRdb's copy keeps in-frame clones and lacks some. This sample has 180,000 or so clones, with approximately 81% found just once. The sequencing sample was made of PBMCs. The receptors derive from a woman between 18 and 30 years old in good health and CMV-seronegative. Each CDR3 is given with its conserved first and last residue. Fields, in order: V gene, J gene, D gene, clone size, CDR3 DNA, CDR3 protein. The D gene is left open where the match is weak. Clone size is shown for a subset of rows, as once, few, many or a class of expanded clone.

TRBV4-1	TRBJ2-7	TRBD2	NA	TGCGCCAGCAGCCCAATAAACGGACTAGCCGACCCCTACGAGCAGTACTTC	CASSPINGLADPYEQYF
TRBV11-3	TRBJ2-5	NA	NA	TGTGCCAGCAGCTCGCGGGAGACCCAGTACTTC	CASSSRETQYF
TRBV5-8	TRBJ2-7	NA	NA	TGTGCCAGCAGCTCGGGACAAGGGCTAGGGGGCGAGCAGTACTTC	CASSSGQGLGGEQYF
TRBV13	TRBJ2-7	TRBD1	NA	TGTGCCAGCAGCCCCCCCCGGACAGGGATCAACGAGCAGTACTTC	CASSPPRTGINEQYF
TRBV28	TRBJ2-7	NA	NA	TGTGCCACCGGTCCACCTAGCTCCTACGAGCAGTACTTC	CATGPPSSYEQYF
TRBV25-1	TRBJ2-6	NA	few	TGTGCCAGCAGTAATCAGGATAGCTCTGGGGCCAACGTCCTGACTTTC	CASSNQDSSGANVLTF
TRBV4-3	TRBJ1-6	NA	NA	TGCGCCAGCAGCCAAGCTGACAGCCATAATTCACCCCTCCACTTT	CASSQADSHNSPLHF
TRBV10-3	TRBJ1-3	NA	NA	TGTGCCATCAGTGGGGGGGGTATTACCTCTGGAAACACCATATATTTT	CAISGGGITSGNTIYF
TRBV30	TRBJ2-1	NA	NA	TGTGCCTGGAGTAAGGCCATCGGGAATGAGCAGTTCTTC	CAWSKAIGNEQFF
TRBV6-5	TRBJ2-1	NA	NA	TGTGCCAGCAGTTACACTGAACCAAACTCCTACAATGAGCAGTTCTTC	CASSYTEPNSYNEQFF
TRBV11-3	TRBJ2-3	NA	few	TGTGCCAGCAGCGGAGGGCCTTACACAGATACGCAGTATTTT	CASSGGPYTDTQYF
TRBV5-1	TRBJ2-1	TRBD2	NA	TGCGCCAGCAGCTTGGGACTAGCGGGAGGGCACAATGAGCAGTTCTTC	CASSLGLAGGHNEQFF
TRBV28	TRBJ2-3	TRBD2	NA	TGTGCCAGCAGTCCAGGAGGACTAGCGGGCACAGATACGCAGTATTTT	CASSPGGLAGTDTQYF
TRBV2	TRBJ2-7	NA	NA	TGTGCCAGCCGGCAGGCCTACGAGCAGTACTTC	CASRQAYEQYF
TRBV27	TRBJ2-3	NA	NA	TGTGCCAGCAGTTTGCAACCATCGGTTCTTAGCACAGATACGCAGTATTTT	CASSLQPSVLSTDTQYF
TRBV19	TRBJ2-7	TRBD2	NA	TGTGCCAGTAGTATCCCTAGCGGGACGGGGGAGCAGTACTTC	CASSIPSGTGEQYF
TRBV11-2	TRBJ2-7	TRBD2	NA	TGTGCCAGCAGCTTACGACTAGCGTGGGAGCAGTACTTC	CASSLRLAWEQYF
TRBV10-2	TRBJ2-7	NA	NA	TGCGCCAGCAGTGGCGGGAAGGTTTTCGAGCAGTACTTC	CASSGGKVFEQYF
TRBV7-2	TRBJ2-2	NA	NA	TGTGCCAGCAGCTTACTGAACACCGGGGAGCTGTTTTTT	CASSLLNTGELFF
TRBV4-2	TRBJ1-6	NA	NA	TGTGCCAGCAGCCCCGGGTCCTGGGAGAGGAATTCACCCCTCCACTTT	CASSPGSWERNSPLHF
TRBV19	TRBJ2-1	TRBD2	NA	TGTGCCAGTAGGTCCCTGGGTAGCGGGGACGGGAATGAGCAGTTCTTC	CASRSLGSGDGNEQFF
TRBV5-1	TRBJ2-1	NA	once	TGCGCCAGCAGCCTCAGAGGTCCGGAAATTCCCAATGAGCAGTTCTTC	CASSLRGPEIPNEQFF
TRBV6-5	TRBJ2-5	NA	NA	TGTGCCAGCAGTCGCGACCCCGACGGGAAAGAGACCCAGTACTTC	CASSRDPDGKETQYF
TRBV7-2	TRBJ1-1	NA	NA	TGTGCCAGCAGATTATTACGGGACACCTCCGGCACTGAAGCTTTCTTT	CASRLLRDTSGTEAFF
TRBV7-9	TRBJ2-7	NA	NA	TGTGCCAGCAGCTTAGTTCAGGGACTGGACGGCGATCAGTACTTC	CASSLVQGLDGDQYF
TRBV5-1	TRBJ2-3	NA	few	TGCGCCAGCAGCTTGTGGGGACAAAGCACAGATACGCAGTATTTT	CASSLWGQSTDTQYF
TRBV5-6	TRBJ2-7	TRBD1	NA	TGTGCCAGCAGCTTGTACAGGGGCCTCTACGAGCAGTACTTC	CASSLYRGLYEQYF
TRBV6-1	TRBJ1-5	NA	once	TGTGCCAGTGGACGGGATAGCAATCAGCCCCAGCATTTT	CASGRDSNQPQHF
TRBV28	TRBJ1-5	NA	NA	TGTGCCAGCAGACAAATGGGGGCAGGGACAAGCAATCAGCCCCAGCATTTT	CASRQMGAGTSNQPQHF
TRBV25-1	TRBJ2-2	TRBD2	NA	TGTGCCAGCAGTCCCAGGACTAGCGGCCTGAACACCGGGGAGCTGTTTTTT	CASSPRTSGLNTGELFF
TRBV4-3	TRBJ2-3	NA	NA	TGCGCCAGCTCCACCCTAGATACGAGCACAGATACGCAGTATTTT	CASSTLDTSTDTQYF
TRBV27	TRBJ1-2	NA	NA	TGTGCCAGCACCTTCTCAAGCTTAGCTAACTATGGCTACACCTTC	CASTFSSLANYGYTF
TRBV7-9	TRBJ1-5	TRBD1	NA	TGTGCCAGCAGCTTATTAGACAGGGGGCCTAATCAGCCCCAGCATTTT	CASSLLDRGPNQPQHF
TRBV2	TRBJ2-7	NA	NA	TGTGCCAGCGATCCGGACAGACTTACCTACGAGCAGTACTTC	CASDPDRLTYEQYF
TRBV29-1	TRBJ1-1	NA	NA	TGCAGCGTTAGGGACATCCATGAAGCTTTCTTT	CSVRDIHEAFF
TRBV7-2	TRBJ2-7	TRBD2	NA	TGTGCCAGCAGCTCGGGACTAGCGGGTGGGGCCTACGAGCAGTACTTC	CASSSGLAGGAYEQYF
TRBV5-6	TRBJ2-2	NA	NA	TGTGCCAGCAGCTTGGTCGGGAGCGACACCGGGGAGCTGTTTTTT	CASSLVGSDTGELFF
TRBV2	TRBJ2-7	NA	NA	TGTGCCAGCAGTTCGCGGGACTTCAACGCAGACGACGAGCAGTACTTC	CASSSRDFNADDEQYF